The 24 T cell receptor beta chains below were found in one sample sequenced in a study. TCRdb re-analysed the RT-PCR reads in MiXCR, keeping a single row per CDR3 protein. The data show about 680,000 distinct CDR3 sequences, 12% to 15% seen once. The sample consisted of memory CD4+ T cells from blood. The receptors shown here come from a female donor in good health, serving as a healthy control.

The V call is TRBV20-1, the J call TRBJ2-7; tentatively, D is TRBD1 (6 bases). This CDR3 region has 15 residues. Germline V lookup: CDR1 DFQATT, CDR2 SNEGSKA (reference sequence). V was clipped by 5 bases and J by 1 base, with 18 bases between them. The CDR3 nucleotides are TGCAGTGCTCCCCGGACAGAGGTGTTGTCCTACGAGCAGTACTTC. Residues: CSAPRTEVLSYEQYF.

The CDR3 sequence is CASSLPGRGETQYF. In nucleotides, the CDR3 is TGTGCCAGCAGCTTACCGGGACGGGGAGAGACCCAGTACTTC. The gene calls are TRBV5-4 and TRBJ2-5; tentatively, D is TRBD1 or TRBD2 (5 bases each). This CDR3 contains 14 residues. CDR1 is SGHNT, CDR2 YYREEE, per germline (reference sequence). V lost 2 bases and J 4 bases, leaving 12 bases between the germline ends.

The chain carries TRBV6-6 and TRBJ2-2, with 8 nucleotides matching TRBD1. CDR1 and CDR2 (germline): MNHNY, SVGAGI (reference sequence). CDR3 length: 13 amino acids. V was clipped by 8 bases and J by 3 bases; unmatched bases: 2. The CDR3 DNA sequence: TGTGCCAGCGTACAGGGGGACACCGGGGAGCTGTTTTTT. Protein product: CASVQGDTGELFF.

This chain uses TRBV12-3 or TRBV12-4 with TRBJ1-2; the match to TRBD1 covers 11 bases. The CDR3 consists of 13 residues. Trimming removed 6 bases from V and 7 bases from J; junction bases left unmatched: 4. CDR3 amino acids: CASRAGTGGGYTF. CDR3 nucleotides: TGTGCCAGCAGGGCCGGGACAGGGGGTGGCTACACCTTC.

This clonotype appeared once. The chain employs TRBV20-1 and TRBJ2-1, with 7 bases matching TRBD2. The germline V gene encodes CDR1 DFQATT and CDR2 SNEGSKA (reference sequence). The CDR3 is 14 amino acids. V lost 6 bases, J lost 6 bases, and 11 bases stayed unmatched. This chain's CDR3 is CSAPRLPGGNEQFF. The CDR3 DNA follows: TGCAGTGCCCCCCGACTTCCGGGGGGCAATGAGCAGTTCTTC.

This clonotype was counted a few times. This chain joins TRBV5-1 and TRBJ2-3; the D gene is possibly TRBD2 (6 bases). The V gene lost 4 bases and the J gene lost 3 bases, with 21 bases spanning the gap. Per germline, CDR1 SGHRS and CDR2 YFSETQ. The CDR3 runs to 17 residues. CDR3 in amino acids: CASSRGINSHMTDTQYF. In DNA, the CDR3 is TGCGCCAGCAGCCGCGGGATTAATTCTCATATGACAGATACGCAGTATTTT.

The chain employs TRBV28 and TRBJ2-7, with D perhaps being TRBD1 or TRBD2 (5 bases each). This CDR3 spans 16 amino acids. The germline V gene encodes CDR1 MDHEN and CDR2 SYDVKM. With 6 bases removed from V and 0 bases from J, the gap between germline ends came to 18 bases. This CDR3 is CASSPGTDPNSYEQYF. The DNA of the CDR3 is TGTGCCAGCAGCCCCGGGACCGATCCCAACTCCTACGAGCAGTACTTC.

This clonotype was observed a few times. The gene calls are TRBV18 and TRBJ2-5; D remains ambiguous. Trimming took off 3 bases at V and 6 bases at J, with 14 bases between the two ends. This CDR3 is 14 amino acids long. Germline assignment: CDR1 KGHSH and CDR2 LQKENI. The CDR3 nucleotides are TGTGCCAGCTCACCTAGCCAAAGTGGGAAGACCCAGTACTTC. Residues: CASSPSQSGKTQYF. Supplemented by reference TRBV18 and TRBJ2-5, the full variable domain reads NAGVMQNPRHLVRRRGQEARLRCSPMKGHSHVYWYRQLPEEGLKFMVYLQKENIIDESGMPKERFSAEFPKEGPSILRIQQVVRGDSAAYFCASSPSQSGKTQYFGPGTRLLVL.

In its sample, this clonotype was seen many times. V gene TRBV6-7 combines with J gene TRBJ2-3; 8 bases align to TRBD2. TRBV6-7 is an ORF; its function is uncertain. J lost 0 bases, V lost 5 bases, and 13 bases had no gene match. This CDR3 is 18 amino acids long. The CDR3 reads CASSSFNQRETSTDTQYF. CDR3 nucleotides: TGTGCCAGCAGTAGTTTTAACCAGCGGGAGACTAGCACAGATACGCAGTATTTT.

This clonotype was counted at least ten times. The V call is TRBV10-3, the J call TRBJ2-7, with 8 bases matching TRBD2. The CDR3 runs to 12 residues. V lost 7 bases, J lost 4 bases, and 3 bases stayed unmatched. CDR1 is ENHRY, CDR2 SYGVKD, per germline. CDR3 protein: CAIKSGGYEQYF. The CDR3 nucleotides are TGTGCCATCAAGAGCGGGGGTTACGAGCAGTACTTC.

This chain joins TRBV12-3 or TRBV12-4 and TRBJ2-7; TRBD2 is a possible D gene (6 bases). Trimming pared 6 bases from V and 2 bases from J, leaving 20 bases between. This CDR3 is 16 amino acids long. The chain's CDR3 is CASSLKAGLITYEQYF. CDR3 in DNA: TGTGCCAGCAGCCTAAAGGCGGGACTGATTACCTACGAGCAGTACTTC.

V usage is TRBV9 and J usage is TRBJ2-7; TRBD1 is a possible D gene (6 bases). Germline lookup yields CDR1 SGDLS and CDR2 YYNGEE. Trimming shortened V by 2 bases and J by 5 bases, and 23 bases separated the two germline ends. The CDR3 spans 17 residues. In nucleotides, the CDR3 is TGTGCCAGCAGCGTTAACCCCTTAGGCAGGGGCGATAACGAGCAGTACTTC. Protein product: CASSVNPLGRGDNEQYF.

This clonotype was seen at least ten times. The CDR3 bases are TGCGCCAGCAGCTTTGACTACGAGCAGTACTTC. This encodes CASSFDYEQYF. The chain carries TRBV5-1 and TRBJ2-7; D is unclear. This CDR3 is 11 amino acids long. Per germline, CDR1 SGHRS and CDR2 YFSETQ. V gave up 2 bases and J gave up 3 bases, with 3 bases separating them.

This CDR3 reads CATSDSTSPDTQYF. CDR3 nucleotides: TGTGCCACCAGTGATTCTACTAGCCCAGATACGCAGTATTTT. V is TRBV24-1 and J is TRBJ2-3, with a weak D call TRBD2 (6 bases). The V end lost 2 bases, the J end lost 4 bases, and 9 bases lay between the germline ends. Germline CDR1 reads KGHDR; CDR2 reads SFDVKD. This CDR3 is built from 14 residues.

To note about this clonotype: This may come from a read error, since a much larger clone is one base off. V is TRBV5-5 and J is TRBJ2-7; 10 nucleotides line up with TRBD1. CDR1 is SGHKS and CDR2 is YYEKEE in the germline V gene (reference sequence). CDR3 length: 18 amino acids. The CDR3 protein is CASSLVPFPGTGAYGQYF. In nucleotides, the CDR3 is TGTGCCAGCAGCCTCGTTCCGTTCCCCGGGACAGGGGCCTACGGGCAGTACTTC. The variable domain in full, completed from reference TRBV5-5 and TRBJ2-7, reads DAGVTQSPTHLIKTRGQQVTLRCSPISGHKSVSWYQQVLGQGPQFIFQYYEKEERGRGNFPDRFSARQFPNYSSELNVNALLLGDSALYLCASSLVPFPGTGAYGQYFGPGTRLTVT.

Ten or more counts support this clonotype. The genes are TRBV12-3 or TRBV12-4 and TRBJ1-5; D is ambiguous. The ends were cut back, 2 bases at V and 6 bases at J, with 14 bases in the middle. There are 15 residues in the CDR3. The CDR3 DNA is TGTGCCAGCAGTTTAAAAGGGATAGGGCGTCAGCCCCAGCATTTT. Its translation: CASSLKGIGRQPQHF.

The chain links TRBV7-8 to TRBJ2-7; D is unclear. CDR1 is SGHVS and CDR2 is FQNEAQ in the germline V gene. V gave up 5 bases and J gave up 0 bases, with 8 bases separating them. CDR3 length equals 13 residues. The CDR3 protein is CASSNRVSYEQYF. The CDR3 region has the DNA TGTGCCAGCAGCAACCGGGTCTCCTACGAGCAGTACTTC.

V is TRBV5-1 and J is TRBJ2-4, with TRBD1 matching over 7 bases. This CDR3 has 15 residues. Germline V gene sequence: CDR1 SGHRS, CDR2 YFSETQ. V was clipped by 2 bases and J by 5 bases; unmatched bases: 7. Here the CDR3 reads CASSLKGAGENIQYF. For the CDR3, the DNA is TGCGCCAGCAGCTTAAAGGGGGCCGGGGAAAACATTCAGTACTTC.

This clonotype has more than one count but fewer than ten. V and J are TRBV20-1 and TRBJ2-1; a weak D match, TRBD2 (6 bases). The CDR3 is 16 amino acids. With 5 bases removed from V and 2 bases from J, the gap between germline ends came to 19 bases. Germline-derived CDR1 and CDR2 are DFQATT and SNEGSKA (reference sequence). Here the CDR3 DNA reads TGCAGTGCTTACACGCCAAGCGGGCCTACCTACAATGAGCAGTTCTTC. This translates into CSAYTPSGPTYNEQFF.

The chain carries TRBV19 and TRBJ2-7; tentatively, D is TRBD2 (6 bases). The length of the CDR3 is 15 residues. Germline lookup yields CDR1 LNHDA and CDR2 SQIVND (reference sequence). Trimming pared 1 base from V and 1 base from J, leaving 11 bases between. The CDR3 DNA is TGTGCCAGTAGTATAGGCGGGACTTCGTCCTACGAGCAGTACTTC. Protein: CASSIGGTSSYEQYF.

This clonotype has more than one count but fewer than ten. This chain's CDR3 is CASSVASGATGELFF. The CDR3 DNA sequence: TGTGCCAGCAGCGTAGCTAGCGGGGCTACCGGGGAGCTGTTTTTT. The chain links TRBV9 to TRBJ2-2, with 9 bases aligning to TRBD2. CDR1 is SGDLS and CDR2 is YYNGEE in the germline V gene. With 0 bases clipped from V and 5 bases from J, the junction kept 2 bases outside the gene matches. The CDR3 consists of 15 residues.

This clonotype was picked up many times. CDR3 amino acids: CSAQGRKQETQYF. The CDR3 bases are TGCAGCGCCCAGGGGCGGAAGCAAGAGACCCAGTACTTC. The V call is TRBV29-1, the J call TRBJ2-5; D possibly corresponds to TRBD1 (6 bases). The CDR3 extends over 13 amino acids. Germline assignment: CDR1 SQVTM and CDR2 ANQGSEA. V was shortened by 7 bases and J by 2 bases, with 14 bases between the two germline ends.

The table lists this clonotype with many counts. This CDR3 reads CASSGGTEAFF. In DNA, the CDR3 is TGTGCCAGCAGTGGGGGCACTGAAGCTTTCTTT. The chain carries TRBV6-4 and TRBJ1-1; D not resolved. V was trimmed by 4 bases and J by 4 bases, leaving 4 bases between them. Germline CDR1 is MRHNA and CDR2 is SNTAGT. The CDR3 covers 11 residues.

This clonotype was found a few times. The chain carries TRBV27 and TRBJ2-7; 8 bases line up with TRBD1. The length of the CDR3 is 12 residues. CDR1 is MNHEY and CDR2 is SMNVEV in the germline V gene (reference sequence). Trimming cost V 3 bases and J 11 bases; bases outside gene matches: 6. Here the CDR3 DNA reads TGTGCCAGCAGTTTCCCCGGACAGGGCAAGTACTTC. Translating it yields CASSFPGQGKYF.